This T cell receptor beta chain derives from a study of CD8 T cells in ankylosing spondylitis. As for this clonotype: Its antigen remains unidentified. It may be a read error: a sequence one base away is much more abundant.

Making use of molecular barcodes, quantitative 5'-RACE generated TCR beta libraries. TCRdb redid the calling of the 5' RACE reads with MiXCR, one entry per CDR3 protein. The sample records approximately 220,000 distinct CDR3 sequences, roughly 24% being singletons. Regarding the study as a whole: What seemed typical of ankylosing spondylitis blood was a TCR beta motif built from eight highly homologous variants.

This TCR came from a male donor with ankylosing spondylitis or in good health (not recorded which). The sequencing input was blood, either unsorted or a sorted T cell fraction (not recorded which).

Here the CDR3 DNA reads TGTGCCAGCAGTTTAACGAGTGAAGCTTTCTTT. This translates into CASSLTSEAFF. The rearrangement links TRBV12-3 or TRBV12-4 to TRBJ1-1; D is undetermined. V was clipped by 2 bases and J by 7 bases, with 5 bases between them. CDR3 length equals 11 residues.